This entry is about one TCR beta chain. The data are from a study of blood T cell repertoires in COVID-19. Overall study: Both acute and convalescent COVID-19 samples were obtained from the United States, Italy and Spain.

Per the authors' pipeline: From reference gene primer amplification, estimates of nucleated cell counts were derived. Some clones are missing from TCRdb's copy, which holds only in-frame ones; the method was immunoSEQ multiplex PCR. V and J calls plus clone size are reproduced from that table; the DNA served to infer D and trimming. The sample gives tens of thousands of clones, roughly 90% of which show up once; about 15% is in the top ten. V gave up 1 base and J gave up 2 bases; unmatched junction bases: 4. CDR1 is KGHSH, CDR2 LQKENI, per germline. The CDR3 covers 16 residues. This receptor was taken from a man in his sixties or seventies with active or convalescent COVID-19. The sequenced sample consisted of peripheral blood. The rearrangement links TRBV18 to TRBJ2-1; 8 bases map to TRBD2. CDR3 region: CASSPLAGKTYNEQFF. CDR3 DNA: TGTGCCAGCTCACCACTAGCGGGAAAAACCTACAATGAGCAGTTCTTC.